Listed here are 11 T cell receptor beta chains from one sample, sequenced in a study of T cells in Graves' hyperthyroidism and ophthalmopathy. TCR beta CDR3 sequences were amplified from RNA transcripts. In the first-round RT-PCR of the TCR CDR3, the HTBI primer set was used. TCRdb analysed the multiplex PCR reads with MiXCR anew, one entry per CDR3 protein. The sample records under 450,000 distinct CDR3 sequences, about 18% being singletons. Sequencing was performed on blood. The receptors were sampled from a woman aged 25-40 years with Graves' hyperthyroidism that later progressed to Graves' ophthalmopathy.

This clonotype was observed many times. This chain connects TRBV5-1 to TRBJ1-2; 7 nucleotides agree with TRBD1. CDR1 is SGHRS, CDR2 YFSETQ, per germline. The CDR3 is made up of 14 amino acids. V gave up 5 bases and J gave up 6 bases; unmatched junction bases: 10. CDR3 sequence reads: CASRRTGAKDGYTF. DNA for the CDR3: TGCGCCAGCAGACGTACAGGGGCCAAGGATGGCTACACCTTC.

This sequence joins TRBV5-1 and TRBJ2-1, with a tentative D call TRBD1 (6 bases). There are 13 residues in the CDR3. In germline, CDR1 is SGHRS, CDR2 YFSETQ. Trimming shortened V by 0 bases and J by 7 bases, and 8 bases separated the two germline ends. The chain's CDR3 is CASSLATGNEQFF. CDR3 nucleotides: TGCGCCAGCAGCTTGGCCACAGGGAATGAGCAGTTCTTC.

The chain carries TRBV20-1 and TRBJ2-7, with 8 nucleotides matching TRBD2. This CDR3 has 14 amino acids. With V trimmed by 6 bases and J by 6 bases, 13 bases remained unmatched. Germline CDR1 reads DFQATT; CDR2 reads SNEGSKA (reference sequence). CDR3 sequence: CSAVRAGEYFEQYF. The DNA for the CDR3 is TGCAGTGCCGTAAGAGCGGGAGAATATTTCGAGCAGTACTTC.

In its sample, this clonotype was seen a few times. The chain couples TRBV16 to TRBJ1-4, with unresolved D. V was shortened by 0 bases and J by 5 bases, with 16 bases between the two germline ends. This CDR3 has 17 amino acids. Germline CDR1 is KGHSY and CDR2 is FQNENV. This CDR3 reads CASSQSEALGGNEKLFF. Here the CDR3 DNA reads TGTGCCAGCAGCCAATCGGAAGCTCTCGGAGGGAATGAAAAACTGTTTTTT.

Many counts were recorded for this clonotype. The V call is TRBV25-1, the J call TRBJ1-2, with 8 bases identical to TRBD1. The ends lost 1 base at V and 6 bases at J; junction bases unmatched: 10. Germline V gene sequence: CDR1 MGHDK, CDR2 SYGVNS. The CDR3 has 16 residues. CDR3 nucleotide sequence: TGTGCCAGCAGTGAATGGTTACAGGGGGGTTCGGATGGCTACACCTTC. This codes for CASSEWLQGGSDGYTF.

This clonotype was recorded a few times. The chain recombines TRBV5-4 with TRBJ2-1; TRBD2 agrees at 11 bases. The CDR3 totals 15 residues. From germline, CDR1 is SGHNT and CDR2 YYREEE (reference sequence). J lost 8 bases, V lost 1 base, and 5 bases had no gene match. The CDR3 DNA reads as TGTGCCAGCAGCTTGACTAGCGGGAGAAACCATGAGCAGTTCTTC. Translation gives CASSLTSGRNHEQFF.

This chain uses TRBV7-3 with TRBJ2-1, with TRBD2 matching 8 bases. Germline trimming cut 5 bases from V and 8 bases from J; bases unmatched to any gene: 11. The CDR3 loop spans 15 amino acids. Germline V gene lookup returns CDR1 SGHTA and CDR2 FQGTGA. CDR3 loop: CASSETSGNVDEQFF. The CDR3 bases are TGTGCCAGCAGCGAAACTAGCGGTAACGTCGATGAGCAGTTCTTC.

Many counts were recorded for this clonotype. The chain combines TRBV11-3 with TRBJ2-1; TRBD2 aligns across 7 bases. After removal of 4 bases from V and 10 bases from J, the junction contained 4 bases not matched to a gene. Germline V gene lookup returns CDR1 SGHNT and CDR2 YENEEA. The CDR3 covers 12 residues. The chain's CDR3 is CASSSTSHEQFF. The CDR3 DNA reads TGTGCCAGCAGCTCGACTAGCCACGAGCAGTTCTTC.

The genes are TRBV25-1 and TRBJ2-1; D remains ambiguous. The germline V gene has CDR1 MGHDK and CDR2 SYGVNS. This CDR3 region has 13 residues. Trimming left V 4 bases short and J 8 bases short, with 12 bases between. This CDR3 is CASSVPTGYEQFF. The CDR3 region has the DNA TGTGCCAGCAGTGTTCCCACTGGATATGAGCAGTTCTTC.

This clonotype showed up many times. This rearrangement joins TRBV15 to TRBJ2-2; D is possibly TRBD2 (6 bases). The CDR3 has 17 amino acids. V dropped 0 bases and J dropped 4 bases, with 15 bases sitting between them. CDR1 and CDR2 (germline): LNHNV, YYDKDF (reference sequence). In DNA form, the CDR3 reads TGTGCCACCAGCAGAGATTACGGGGGTTCAGGCACCGGGGAGCTGTTTTTT. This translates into CATSRDYGGSGTGELFF.

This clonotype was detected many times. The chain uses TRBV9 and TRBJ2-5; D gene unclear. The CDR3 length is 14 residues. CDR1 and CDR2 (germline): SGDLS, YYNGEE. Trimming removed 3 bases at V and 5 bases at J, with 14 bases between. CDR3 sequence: CASSEQGIGETQYF. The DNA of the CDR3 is TGTGCCAGCAGCGAACAAGGGATTGGGGAGACCCAGTACTTC.